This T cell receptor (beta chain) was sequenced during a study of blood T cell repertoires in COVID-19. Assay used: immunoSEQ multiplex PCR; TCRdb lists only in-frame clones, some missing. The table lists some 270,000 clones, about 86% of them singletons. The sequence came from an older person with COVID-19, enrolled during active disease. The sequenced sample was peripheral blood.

As DNA, the CDR3 is TGTGCCAGCAGTATTGAGGCTAGCGCCCACACCGGGGAGCTGTTTTTT. It translates to CASSIEASAHTGELFF. The chain carries TRBV5-6 and TRBJ2-2; D is perhaps TRBD2 (6 bases). Germline CDR1 reads SGHDT; CDR2 reads YYEEEE. V was pared by 5 bases and J by 3 bases, with 17 bases between. This CDR3 comprises 16 residues. Using reference TRBV5-6 and TRBJ2-2 for the parts outside the CDR3, the full variable domain is DAGVTQSPTHLIKTRGQQVTLRCSPKSGHDTVSWYQQALGQGPQFIFQYYEEEERQRGNFPDRFSGHQFPNYSSELNVNALLLGDSALYLCASSIEASAHTGELFFGEGSRLTVL.